This paragraph covers one TCR beta chain sequence. Its specificity is not known. This entry comes from a study of shared clonotypes between healthy human individuals. General study results and limits: Generally, naive subsets (rather than memory subsets) showed larger estimated richness. Shared across several donors were 4% to 6% of the naive CD4 clonotypes.

Replicate PCRs from sorted subsets contained around 200 ng DNA, which is roughly 30,000 T cell genomes. Some clones are missing from TCRdb's copy, which holds only in-frame ones; the method was immunoSEQ multiplex PCR. This table holds 600,000 or so clones, roughly 95% found once. The CDR3 spans 15 residues. Per germline, CDR1 SSHAT and CDR2 FNYEAQ (reference sequence). V dropped 4 bases and J dropped 3; count of bases not matched to a gene: 4. Only CD45RO-negative cells positively selected for CCR7 counted as naive CD8 cells, so terminally differentiated effector memory CD45RA+ cells were excluded. This clonotype originated in a woman in her 30s in good health. Specimen: naive CD8+ T cells sorted from blood. The rearrangement links TRBV7-7 to TRBJ2-1; TRBD1 matches at 9 bases. The CDR3 DNA reads TGTGCCAGCAGCTCCGGGACAGGGAGCTACAATGAGCAGTTCTTC. Protein sequence: CASSSGTGSYNEQFF.